These 28 T cell receptor beta chains came from one sample sequenced in a study of control samples from healthy donors and cancer patients. This table comes from immunoSEQ multiplex PCR, and its TCRdb copy is limited to in-frame clones, with some not included. The sample contains under 75,000 clones, about nine tenths of which appear only once. The sequencing sample was made of PBMCs. The receptor source for this set is a woman aged 50 to 60 with colorectal cancer.

The chain has TRBV7-3 and TRBJ2-2; D uncertain. Germline CDR1 is SGHTA and CDR2 is FQGTGA. V lost 0 bases and J lost 6, with 8 bases in between. The CDR3 extends over 14 amino acids. The CDR3 bases are TGTGCCAGCAGCTTAACGGGATTCGCCGGGGAGCTGTTTTTT. Protein product: CASSLTGFAGELFF.

The chain is built from TRBV30 and TRBJ2-5; tentative D call: TRBD1 (6 bases). The CDR3 extends over 13 amino acids. With 0 bases removed from V and 5 bases from J, the gap between germline ends came to 10 bases. Germline V CDR1 and CDR2: GTSNPN, SVGIG (reference sequence). The chain's CDR3 is CAWSVQGLETQYF. CDR3 DNA sequence: TGTGCCTGGAGTGTACAGGGTCTGGAGACCCAGTACTTC. The full variable domain, with the rest looked up from reference TRBV30 and TRBJ2-5, is SQTIHQWPATLVQPVGSPLSLECTVEGTSNPNLYWYRQAAGRGLQLLFYSVGIGQISSEVPQNLSASRPQDRQFILSSKKLLLSDSGFYLCAWSVQGLETQYFGPGTRLLVL.

This chain joins TRBV28 and TRBJ2-6, with 10 bases fitting TRBD1. Trimming at V came to 5 bases and at J to 0 bases, leaving 16 bases not matched to a gene. The V gene's germline CDR1 is MDHEN and CDR2 SYDVKM. This CDR3 comprises 21 residues. The CDR3 reads CASSQVVLGQGTNSGANVLTF. The CDR3 DNA reads as TGTGCCAGCAGTCAGGTTGTGTTGGGACAGGGGACAAACTCTGGGGCCAACGTCCTGACTTTC.

This sequence joins TRBV5-1 and TRBJ2-3, with 9 bases matching TRBD1. The CDR3 totals 15 residues. The germline V gene has CDR1 SGHRS and CDR2 YFSETQ. V dropped 4 bases and J dropped 3; count of bases not matched to a gene: 6. The CDR3 bases are TGCGCCAGCAGCCTAACAGGGGGCTGGACAGATACGCAGTATTTT. Its protein is CASSLTGGWTDTQYF.

The chain combines TRBV6-5 with TRBJ2-7; D is ambiguous. Trimming took 5 bases from V and 4 from J, leaving 15 bases between them. The CDR3 consists of 14 residues. The V gene's germline CDR1 is MNHEY and CDR2 SVGAGI. CDR3 nucleotide sequence: TGTGCCAGCAGTCCGTTGGGTAGGGATTACGAGCAGTACTTC. It translates to CASSPLGRDYEQYF.

The chain uses TRBV9 and TRBJ2-3, with D possibly TRBD2 on 5 matching bases. Trimming took 3 bases from V and 6 from J, leaving 14 bases between them. This CDR3 contains 14 residues. The germline V gene has CDR1 SGDLS and CDR2 YYNGEE. The CDR3 loop reads CASSAAQTGDTQYF. The CDR3 bases are TGTGCCAGCAGCGCTGCCCAGACGGGGGATACGCAGTATTTT.

V and J are TRBV27 and TRBJ1-1; D unresolved. Between the trimmed V and J ends, which lost 0 bases and 1 base, there was a span of 3 bases. The CDR3 runs 13 residues. CDR1 and CDR2 from the germline V gene are MNHEY and SMNVEV (reference sequence). CDR3 nucleotide sequence: TGTGCCAGCAGTTTATCTCGGAACACTGAAGCTTTCTTT. Protein sequence: CASSLSRNTEAFF.

The V and J genes are TRBV30 and TRBJ2-6; D gene unclear. The length of the CDR3 is 13 residues. With 5 bases removed from V and 0 bases from J, the gap between germline ends came to 5 bases. Germline assignment: CDR1 GTSNPN and CDR2 SVGIG (reference sequence). Written as DNA, the CDR3 is TGTGCCTGGTGGAGCTCTGGGGCCAACGTCCTGACTTTC. Residues: CAWWSSGANVLTF.

The genes are TRBV5-1 and TRBJ2-5, with D possibly matching TRBD2 (5 bases). CDR3 length: 16 amino acids. Trimming shortened V by 0 bases and J by 2 bases, and 14 bases separated the two germline ends. Germline loops: CDR1 SGHRS, CDR2 YFSETQ. CDR3 nucleotide sequence: TGCGCCAGCAGCTTGGGGTTAGGCCGGGATCAAGAGACCCAGTACTTC. Translation: CASSLGLGRDQETQYF. The variable domain in full, completed from reference TRBV5-1 and TRBJ2-5, reads KAGVTQTPRYLIKTRGQQVTLSCSPISGHRSVSWYQQTPGQGLQFLFEYFSETQRNKGNFPGRFSGRQFSNSRSEMNVSTLELGDSALYLCASSLGLGRDQETQYFGPGTRLLVL.

The chain has TRBV7-9 and TRBJ2-5; no reliable D call. CDR1 SEHNR and CDR2 FQNEAQ come from the germline V gene (reference sequence). Between the trimmed V and J ends, which lost 5 bases and 2 bases, there was a span of 12 bases. The length of the CDR3 is 14 residues. This CDR3 is CASSERVSQETQYF. CDR3 nucleotides: TGTGCCAGCAGCGAAAGAGTCAGTCAAGAGACCCAGTACTTC.

This clone appeared a few times. V gene TRBV13 combines with J gene TRBJ2-7, with D possibly being TRBD2 (5 bases). The CDR3 is made up of 12 amino acids. The V gene's germline CDR1 is PRHDT and CDR2 FYEKMQ (reference sequence). V lost 5 bases to trimming and J lost 7 bases, with 12 bases between them. The CDR3 DNA is TGTGCCAGCAGCCCATTGCGCGGGGAGCAGTACTTC. The encoded protein is CASSPLRGEQYF.

This rearrangement joins TRBV10-3 to TRBJ2-7, with D maybe TRBD1 (6 bases). The CDR3 has 15 amino acids. V lost 7 bases and J lost 6, with 22 bases in between. Germline-derived CDR1 and CDR2 are ENHRY and SYGVKD. The CDR3 protein is CAITSAPGRGGEQYF. CDR3 nucleotide sequence: TGTGCCATCACATCCGCCCCAGGGAGAGGGGGCGAGCAGTACTTC.

The V gene is TRBV5-6, the J gene TRBJ2-4; 11 nucleotides line up with TRBD1. The V and J ends lost 0 bases and 8 bases, in that order; junction bases with no gene match: 4. The CDR3 runs to 15 residues. Germline V gives CDR1 SGHDT, CDR2 YYEEEE. The CDR3 nucleotides read TGTGCCAGCAGCTTGGATCCGGGACAGGGGGACATTCAGTACTTC. Translating it yields CASSLDPGQGDIQYF.

The chain links TRBV6-5 to TRBJ2-7; D gene unclear. The CDR3 consists of 13 residues. V lost 0 bases and J 5 bases, leaving 8 bases between the germline ends. Germline V lookup: CDR1 MNHEY, CDR2 SVGAGI. The CDR3 is CASSYSNANEQYF. The CDR3 DNA follows: TGTGCCAGCAGTTACTCCAATGCAAACGAGCAGTACTTC.

This chain joins TRBV30 and TRBJ1-2, with D unclear. The CDR3 runs to 13 residues. From germline, CDR1 is GTSNPN and CDR2 SVGIG (reference sequence). V was clipped by 0 bases and J by 5 bases, with 10 bases between them. The CDR3 loop reads CAWSVIRGYGYTF. In nucleotides, the CDR3 is TGTGCCTGGAGTGTAATCCGGGGTTATGGCTACACCTTC.

This chain connects TRBV6-6 to TRBJ2-5; D is ambiguous. Germline loops: CDR1 MNHNY, CDR2 SVGAGI (reference sequence). The CDR3 sequence is 15 residues long. V lost 0 bases to trimming and J lost 2 bases, with 10 bases between them. The CDR3 DNA sequence: TGTGCCAGCAGTTACTCGAACTGGGAACAAGAGACCCAGTACTTC. It specifies CASSYSNWEQETQYF.

The chain recombines TRBV3-1 (or the pseudogene TRBV3-2) with TRBJ1-1; D gene ambiguous. Trimming removed 1 base from V and 1 base from J, with 7 bases in between. This CDR3 spans 14 amino acids. Per the germline V gene, CDR1 is LGHDT and CDR2 is YNNKEL (reference sequence). The CDR3 region is CASSQVEGNTEAFF. The CDR3 DNA reads TGTGCCAGCAGCCAAGTGGAAGGGAACACTGAAGCTTTCTTT.

The V and J genes are TRBV19 and TRBJ1-5; no clear D. The V gene's germline CDR1 is LNHDA and CDR2 SQIVND (reference sequence). The V and J ends lost 3 bases and 2 bases respectively, with 14 bases between them. CDR3 size: 16 residues. The CDR3 reads CASSIGSARGNQPQHF. CDR3 coding DNA: TGTGCCAGTAGTATTGGCAGCGCAAGGGGCAATCAGCCCCAGCATTTT.

The rearrangement links TRBV27 to TRBJ1-1; D possibly corresponds to TRBD1 (6 bases). V was clipped by 10 bases and J by 1 base, with 13 bases between them. Germline CDR1 and CDR2: MNHEY and SMNVEV (reference sequence). The CDR3 runs 13 residues. This CDR3 is CATPGGRNTEAFF. CDR3 bases: TGTGCCACGCCGGGGGGGCGGAACACTGAAGCTTTCTTT.

V is TRBV5-1 and J is TRBJ1-4, with unresolved D. The CDR3 has 16 amino acids. Germline assignment: CDR1 SGHRS and CDR2 YFSETQ. The V and J ends lost 5 bases and 0 bases respectively, with 14 bases between them. CDR3 sequence (DNA): TGCGCCAGCAGGCCCCTCGACGCCGCAACTAATGAAAAACTGTTTTTT. It specifies CASRPLDAATNEKLFF. Together with reference TRBV5-1 and TRBJ1-4, the CDR3 gives the full variable domain: KAGVTQTPRYLIKTRGQQVTLSCSPISGHRSVSWYQQTPGQGLQFLFEYFSETQRNKGNFPGRFSGRQFSNSRSEMNVSTLELGDSALYLCASRPLDAATNEKLFFGSGTQLSVL.

The rearrangement joins TRBV3-1 (or the pseudogene TRBV3-2) to TRBJ1-5, with D uncertain. V was shortened by 0 bases and J by 9 bases, with 9 bases between the two germline ends. Germline CDR1 reads LGHDT; CDR2 reads YNNKEL (reference sequence). CDR3 length equals 13 residues. The CDR3 loop reads CASSQDRSRPQHF. The DNA for the CDR3 is TGTGCCAGCAGCCAAGACAGGAGCCGGCCCCAGCATTTT.

V is TRBV5-6 and J is TRBJ1-3, with 9 bases matching TRBD1. Germline CDR1 SGHDT, CDR2 YYEEEE. Germline trimming cut 5 bases from V and 3 bases from J; bases unmatched to any gene: 3. The CDR3 sequence is 14 residues long. This CDR3 reads CASRRTGVGNTIYF. CDR3 DNA sequence: TGTGCCAGCAGAAGGACAGGGGTTGGAAACACCATATATTTT.

The J gene is TRBJ1-1, the V gene TRBV6-2 or TRBV6-3; no definite D call. CDR1 is MNHEY, CDR2 SVGEGT, per germline. The CDR3 is 13 amino acids. V gave up 0 bases and J gave up 7 bases, with 9 bases separating them. The CDR3 bases are TGTGCCAGCAGTTACTCGCAGTTCCTTGAAGCTTTCTTT. Protein: CASSYSQFLEAFF.

The chain combines TRBV6-5 with TRBJ2-1; 9 nucleotides line up with TRBD2. Trimming removed 6 bases from V and 3 bases from J; junction bases left unmatched: 3. The CDR3 runs 14 residues. In germline, CDR1 is MNHEY, CDR2 SVGAGI. The DNA for the CDR3 is TGTGCCAGCAGGACTAGCGGCCTCTACAATGAGCAGTTCTTC. Its protein is CASRTSGLYNEQFF.

This chain uses TRBV29-1 with TRBJ2-5; D may be TRBD1 or TRBD2 (5 bases each). This CDR3 is 12 amino acids long. Trimming cost V 7 bases and J 5 bases, with 14 bases left between them. Germline assignment: CDR1 SQVTM and CDR2 ANQGSEA. The DNA of the CDR3 is TGCAGCGCCAGGACTGGGGCGGAGACCCAGTACTTC. It yields the protein CSARTGAETQYF.

The chain employs TRBV27 and TRBJ2-1; 10 bases match TRBD2. The CDR3 length is 15 residues. The germline V gene has CDR1 MNHEY and CDR2 SMNVEV (reference sequence). V lost 1 base, J lost 5 bases, and 2 bases stayed unmatched. The CDR3 region is CASSLYSGGNNEQFF. In DNA form, the CDR3 reads TGTGCCAGCAGTTTATATAGCGGGGGGAACAATGAGCAGTTCTTC.

This clone was detected only once. The rearrangement joins TRBV11-2 to TRBJ2-7; 9 positions match TRBD1. Germline V gene lookup returns CDR1 SGHAT and CDR2 FQNNGV. V trimming: 1 base; J trimming: 6 bases; junction bases outside the gene matches: 1. The CDR3 is 13 residues long. The CDR3 region is CASSLGTGAEQYF. Written as DNA, the CDR3 is TGTGCCAGCAGCTTAGGGACAGGGGCCGAGCAGTACTTC.

The rearrangement uses TRBV5-1 and TRBJ1-5, with 7 bases that match TRBD1. V lost 4 bases and J lost 4; bases outside the gene matches: 5. Germline V lookup: CDR1 SGHRS, CDR2 YFSETQ. CDR3 length: 14 amino acids. The CDR3, as DNA: TGCGCCAGCAGCCGGGGACAGCCTAATCAGCCCCAGCATTTT. Its translation is CASSRGQPNQPQHF. Supplemented by reference TRBV5-1 and TRBJ1-5, the full variable domain reads KAGVTQTPRYLIKTRGQQVTLSCSPISGHRSVSWYQQTPGQGLQFLFEYFSETQRNKGNFPGRFSGRQFSNSRSEMNVSTLELGDSALYLCASSRGQPNQPQHFGDGTRLSIL.